This T cell receptor beta chain originates from a study of T cell responses to AZD1222 COVID-19 vaccine. Study findings and constraints: White British people made up most donors, females outnumbered males, and clonal diversity was possibly underestimated. Only 6 or 7 AZD1222 recipients tested seropositive at baseline.

The CDR3 sequence is 15 residues long. In germline, CDR1 is SGHDN, CDR2 FVKESK. V was trimmed by 5 bases and J by 3 bases, leaving 15 bases between them. With regard to this clone: What it recognizes is unknown.

Sequencing was performed with immunoSEQ multiplex PCR; in TCRdb, only in-frame clones are kept and a portion is missing. Of over 95,000 clones listed, approximately 90% were seen once; the top ten hold 6.5% to 8%. The sample in question was peripheral blood, obtained on day 0 of AZD1222 vaccination. V and J are TRBV14 and TRBJ2-3; D is possibly TRBD1 (6 bases). The source of this sequence is an adult in good health. CDR3 protein: CASSFLTGSTDTQYF. In DNA form, the CDR3 reads TGTGCCAGCAGCTTCCTAACAGGGAGTACAGATACGCAGTATTTT.